One sample yielded the 29 T cell receptor beta chains listed below, sequenced in a study of blood T cell repertoires in COVID-19. Profiling relied on immunoSEQ multiplex PCR, and the TCRdb table lists in-frame clones only, not all of them. The sample contains some 130,000 clones, around 88% of which appear only once. Source material: peripheral blood. These receptors all stem from a man aged 55 to 70 with COVID-19, enrolled during active disease.

V usage is TRBV5-1 and J usage is TRBJ2-1; 10 bases match TRBD1. The CDR3 covers 15 residues. The germline gives CDR1 SGHRS, CDR2 YFSETQ. V trimming: 4 bases; J trimming: 9 bases; junction bases outside the gene matches: 10. The DNA of the CDR3 is TGCGCCAGCAGCCTCCGGACAGGGGGGTTTGGTGAGCAGTTCTTC. Translation: CASSLRTGGFGEQFF.

This rearrangement joins TRBV5-8 to TRBJ2-4, with 7 bases aligning to TRBD2. The CDR3 sequence is 16 residues long. Germline V gene lookup returns CDR1 SGHTS and CDR2 YDEGEE. Trimming at V came to 5 bases and at J to 5 bases, leaving 13 bases not matched to a gene. CDR3 DNA sequence: TGTGCCAGCAGGCAGCTGGGCGGGGGTTTCCAAAACATTCAGTACTTC. Protein product: CASRQLGGGFQNIQYF.

The V and J genes are TRBV30 and TRBJ2-6; maybe TRBD1 (5 bases). The CDR3 extends over 14 amino acids. From germline, CDR1 is GTSNPN and CDR2 SVGIG (reference sequence). Trimming took off 8 bases at V and 3 bases at J, with 14 bases between the two ends. CDR3 in DNA: TGTGCCAGCCACAGGCCGGGTGGGGCCAACGTCCTGACTTTC. Translated: CASHRPGGANVLTF.

This rearrangement joins TRBV29-1 to TRBJ1-2; D gene uncertain. The CDR3 runs to 9 residues. The germline V gene encodes CDR1 SQVTM and CDR2 ANQGSEA. Deletions cut 3 bases from V and 7 bases from J, with 3 bases between. CDR3 sequence: CSVDGGYTF. CDR3 coding DNA: TGCAGCGTTGACGGTGGCTACACCTTC. The whole variable domain, filled in from reference TRBV29-1 and TRBJ1-2, reads SAVISQKPSRDICQRGTSLTIQCQVDSQVTMMFWYRQQPGQSLTLIATANQGSEATYESGFVIDKFPISRPNLTFSTLTVSNMSPEDSSIYLCSVDGGYTFGSGTRLTVV.

The chain combines TRBV11-2 with TRBJ1-1; tentatively, D is TRBD1 (6 bases). CDR1 and CDR2 from the germline V gene are SGHAT and FQNNGV. The CDR3 is 15 residues long. Trimming took off 1 base at V and 0 bases at J, with 9 bases between the two ends. CDR3 bases: TGTGCCAGCAGCTTAGCTGGGACACTGAACACTGAAGCTTTCTTT. Its translation is CASSLAGTLNTEAFF. The full variable domain, its missing parts supplied by reference TRBV11-2 and TRBJ1-1, is EAGVAQSPRYKIIEKRQSVAFWCNPISGHATLYWYQQILGQGPKLLIQFQNNGVVDDSQLPKDRFSAERLKGVDSTLKIQPAKLEDSAVYLCASSLAGTLNTEAFFGQGTRLTVV.

The chain combines TRBV18 with TRBJ2-7, with 8 positions matching TRBD1. The germline V gene encodes CDR1 KGHSH and CDR2 LQKENI. The CDR3 runs 14 residues. Trimming at V came to 3 bases and at J to 7 bases, leaving 8 bases not matched to a gene. The CDR3 loop reads CASSPSTGAGEQYF. The CDR3 DNA follows: TGTGCCAGCTCACCTTCGACAGGGGCGGGTGAGCAGTACTTC.

This sequence joins TRBV5-1 and TRBJ1-2, with TRBD1 as a possible D gene (6 bases). V was pared by 3 bases and J by 10 bases, with 25 bases between. The CDR3 loop spans 16 amino acids. The germline V gene encodes CDR1 SGHRS and CDR2 YFSETQ. The CDR3 sequence is CASSSSSTGSYSDYTF. In nucleotides, the CDR3 is TGCGCCAGCAGCTCTTCGTCCACAGGGAGTTATTCCGACTACACCTTC. The full variable domain, rest sourced from reference TRBV5-1 and TRBJ1-2, is KAGVTQTPRYLIKTRGQQVTLSCSPISGHRSVSWYQQTPGQGLQFLFEYFSETQRNKGNFPGRFSGRQFSNSRSEMNVSTLELGDSALYLCASSSSSTGSYSDYTFGSGTRLTVV.

This chain joins TRBV30 and TRBJ1-4; D perhaps matches TRBD1 (5 bases). CDR1 and CDR2 from the germline V gene are GTSNPN and SVGIG (reference sequence). Trimming shortened V by 3 bases and J by 6 bases, and 17 bases separated the two germline ends. The CDR3 is 15 amino acids. The CDR3, as DNA: TGTGCCTGGAGACCCCTCGGGACTGGGGATGAAAAACTGTTTTTT. Protein product: CAWRPLGTGDEKLFF.

The chain uses TRBV9 and TRBJ2-5; 7 bases map to TRBD1. Unmatched junction bases numbered 4, after V lost 0 bases and J lost 5 bases. The germline gives CDR1 SGDLS, CDR2 YYNGEE. The CDR3 is made up of 14 amino acids. The chain's CDR3 is CASSVEGAYETQYF. DNA of the CDR3: TGTGCCAGCAGCGTAGAGGGGGCCTACGAGACCCAGTACTTC.

The chain recombines TRBV6-5 with TRBJ1-2, with 9 bases identical to TRBD1. The junction had 3 bases not matched to a gene; V was cut back by 8 bases and J by 8 bases. CDR3 length: 11 amino acids. Germline lookup yields CDR1 MNHEY and CDR2 SVGAGI. CDR3 protein: CASWTGEGYTF. For the CDR3, the DNA is TGTGCCAGCTGGACAGGGGAAGGCTACACCTTC.

This chain joins TRBV19 and TRBJ1-6; possibly TRBD1 for D (5 bases). CDR3 length: 18 amino acids. V lost 1 base, J lost 8 bases, and 21 bases lay in between. Germline V gene sequence: CDR1 LNHDA, CDR2 SQIVND (reference sequence). CDR3 coding DNA: TGTGCCAGTAGTATAGTACCTCCTTCCACGGGGGGAGATTCACCCCTCCACTTT. Residues: CASSIVPPSTGGDSPLHF.

In its sample, this clone was seen once. The chain recombines TRBV23-1 with TRBJ2-7; a possible D gene is TRBD1 (8 bases). TRBV23-1 qualifies as an ORF whose function is uncertain. The CDR3 is made up of 15 amino acids. V was clipped by 7 bases and J by 4 bases, with 20 bases between them. The CDR3 DNA reads as TGCGCCAGCACCCAACCACAACAGGGGGGGTACGAGCAGTACTTC. Protein sequence: CASTQPQQGGYEQYF.

The chain employs TRBV29-1 and TRBJ2-1; 8 nucleotides line up with TRBD2. Trimming removed 4 bases from V and 5 bases from J; junction bases left unmatched: 4. The CDR3 length is 13 residues. CDR1 SQVTM and CDR2 ANQGSEA come from the germline V gene. For the CDR3, the DNA is TGCAGCGTTGCGCGGGGGGTTGACAATGAGCAGTTCTTC. Translation: CSVARGVDNEQFF.

A single count supports this clone. The V gene is TRBV7-8, the J gene TRBJ1-6; D not certain. Germline assignment: CDR1 SGHVS and CDR2 FQNEAQ. Trimming took off 5 bases at V and 9 bases at J, with 8 bases between the two ends. This CDR3 has 12 amino acids. CDR3 loop: CASSPRGSPLHF. The CDR3, as DNA: TGTGCCAGCAGCCCCCGGGGTTCACCCCTCCACTTT.

J is TRBJ2-5 and V is TRBV9; D is undetermined. The germline V and J ends were trimmed by 3 bases and 4 bases, with 7 bases remaining between them. The germline CDR1 and CDR2 sequences are SGDLS and YYNGEE. This CDR3 has 12 residues. CDR3 amino acids: CASSAELETQYF. DNA for the CDR3: TGTGCCAGCAGCGCGGAGTTAGAGACCCAGTACTTC.

CDR3 in amino acids: CASSLDRGGLDTEAFF. CDR3 DNA sequence: TGCGCCAGCAGCTTAGACAGGGGTGGGTTGGACACTGAAGCTTTCTTT. The V gene is TRBV5-1, the J gene TRBJ1-1, with TRBD1 matching 8 bases. The CDR3 length is 16 residues. CDR1 and CDR2 (germline): SGHRS, YFSETQ. The ends lost 2 bases at V and 3 bases at J; junction bases unmatched: 9.

The chain is built from TRBV5-1 and TRBJ2-1; a possible D gene is TRBD1 (6 bases). Per the germline V gene, CDR1 is SGHRS and CDR2 is YFSETQ. Trimming pared 2 bases from V and 5 bases from J, leaving 11 bases between. This CDR3 has 14 residues. CDR3 DNA sequence: TGCGCCAGCAGCTTACAGGGTTTTGACAATGAGCAGTTCTTC. The encoded protein is CASSLQGFDNEQFF. Variable domain in full (rest from reference TRBV5-1 and TRBJ2-1): KAGVTQTPRYLIKTRGQQVTLSCSPISGHRSVSWYQQTPGQGLQFLFEYFSETQRNKGNFPGRFSGRQFSNSRSEMNVSTLELGDSALYLCASSLQGFDNEQFFGPGTRLTVL.

The rearrangement joins TRBV5-1 to TRBJ2-6; tentatively, D is TRBD2 (5 bases). In germline, CDR1 is SGHRS, CDR2 YFSETQ. Trimming took 7 bases from V and 0 from J, leaving 14 bases between them. The CDR3 is made up of 16 amino acids. The DNA for the CDR3 is TGCGCCAGCGGGCCCGGGGTTACCTCTGGGGCCAACGTCCTGACTTTC. Its protein is CASGPGVTSGANVLTF.

The J gene is TRBJ1-5, the V gene TRBV6-1; the D is unclear. The CDR3 contains 14 residues. Germline loops: CDR1 MNHNS, CDR2 SASEGT. The V gene lost 3 bases and the J gene lost 8 bases, with 14 bases spanning the gap. CDR3 DNA: TGTGCCAGCAGTGAGATTCGGGTTCACGAGCCCCAGCATTTT. It encodes CASSEIRVHEPQHF.

V usage is TRBV7-2 and J usage is TRBJ1-3; 10 bases fit TRBD1. The germline gives CDR1 SGHTA, CDR2 FQGNSA. This CDR3 has 14 amino acids. Trimming took 7 bases from V and 4 from J; bases not matched to a gene: 4. CDR3 protein: CASKGTGVGNTIYF. DNA for the CDR3: TGTGCCAGCAAAGGGACAGGGGTCGGAAACACCATATATTTT.

This chain joins TRBV9 and TRBJ2-3, with 14 bases matching TRBD2. V lost 4 bases to trimming and J lost 2 bases; unmatched junction nucleotides: 3. Germline V CDR1 and CDR2: SGDLS, YYNGEE. The length of the CDR3 is 16 residues. The CDR3 spells CASSPGLAGVTDTQYF. CDR3 bases: TGTGCCAGCAGCCCGGGACTAGCGGGGGTCACAGATACGCAGTATTTT.

The J gene is TRBJ1-4, the V gene TRBV30; 8 nucleotides line up with TRBD1. CDR3 size: 13 residues. CDR1 is GTSNPN, CDR2 SVGIG, per germline (reference sequence). The ends lost 5 bases at V and 14 bases at J; junction bases unmatched: 13. This CDR3 reads CAWAPGQGFYLFF. CDR3 DNA: TGTGCCTGGGCCCCAGGACAGGGATTTTACCTGTTTTTT.

V and J are TRBV11-2 and TRBJ2-2; 9 bases match TRBD2. Germline V gene data show CDR1 as SGHAT and CDR2 as FQNNGV. The CDR3 consists of 17 residues. V lost 2 bases to trimming and J lost 0 bases; unmatched junction nucleotides: 4. The CDR3 sequence is CASSLNRLAANTGELFF. As DNA, the CDR3 is TGTGCCAGCAGCTTAAATCGACTAGCGGCGAACACCGGGGAGCTGTTTTTT. Full variable domain (remainder filled in from reference TRBV11-2 and TRBJ2-2): EAGVAQSPRYKIIEKRQSVAFWCNPISGHATLYWYQQILGQGPKLLIQFQNNGVVDDSQLPKDRFSAERLKGVDSTLKIQPAKLEDSAVYLCASSLNRLAANTGELFFGEGSRLTVL.

The chain recombines TRBV11-3 with TRBJ1-1, with a tentative D call TRBD1 (5 bases). The CDR3 length is 15 residues. V lost 5 bases and J lost 4, with 17 bases in between. Germline loops: CDR1 SGHNT, CDR2 YENEEA. CDR3 sequence: CASSPNGRETTEAFF. Here the CDR3 DNA reads TGTGCCAGCAGCCCCAATGGCAGGGAAACCACTGAAGCTTTCTTT.

This clone was counted a single time. The chain carries TRBV7-2 and TRBJ1-1; D gene uncertain. CDR1 and CDR2 from the germline V gene are SGHTA and FQGNSA. The CDR3 has 14 amino acids. Trimming stripped 6 bases from V and 5 bases from J, with 16 bases between. The chain's CDR3 is CASSSGGGLTEAFF. DNA of the CDR3: TGTGCCAGCAGTTCCGGAGGTGGCCTGACTGAAGCTTTCTTT. The full variable domain, completed using reference TRBV7-2 and TRBJ1-1, is GAGVSQSPSNKVTEKGKDVELRCDPISGHTALYWYRQSLGQGLEFLIYFQGNSAPDKSGLPSDRFSAERTGGSVSTLTIQRTQQEDSAVYLCASSSGGGLTEAFFGQGTRLTVV.

J is TRBJ1-4 and V is TRBV30; 8 nucleotides align to TRBD1. The CDR3 consists of 14 residues. Trimming cost V 1 base and J 4 bases; bases outside gene matches: 2. Germline CDR1 is GTSNPN and CDR2 is SVGIG (reference sequence). CDR3 bases: TGTGCCTGGAGTGGACAGGGGTATAATGAAAAACTGTTTTTT. Amino acid sequence: CAWSGQGYNEKLFF. The entire variable domain, with the rest obtained from reference TRBV30 and TRBJ1-4, is as follows: SQTIHQWPATLVQPVGSPLSLECTVEGTSNPNLYWYRQAAGRGLQLLFYSVGIGQISSEVPQNLSASRPQDRQFILSSKKLLLSDSGFYLCAWSGQGYNEKLFFGSGTQLSVL.

The chain is built from TRBV4-3 and TRBJ1-2, with unresolved D. Trimming took off 0 bases at V and 5 bases at J, with 16 bases between the two ends. The CDR3 loop spans 16 amino acids. Germline V gives CDR1 LGHNA, CDR2 YSLEER. The CDR3 coding sequence is TGCGCCAGCAGCCAAGAGGTTGGCAGCCTGAGGTATGGCTACACCTTC. It is translated as CASSQEVGSLRYGYTF.

The gene calls are TRBV28 and TRBJ2-1; TRBD2 is a possible D gene (6 bases). The V gene's germline CDR1 is MDHEN and CDR2 SYDVKM. CDR3 length: 15 amino acids. V gave up 2 bases and J gave up 5 bases, with 13 bases separating them. CDR3 nucleotide sequence: TGTGCCAGCAGTTTAGGCCCCGGGAGAGACAATGAGCAGTTCTTC. Translating gives CASSLGPGRDNEQFF.

V gene TRBV6-4 combines with J gene TRBJ1-1, with D possibly TRBD1 on 5 matching bases. CDR3 length: 14 amino acids. V was clipped by 6 bases and J by 1 base, with 12 bases between them. Germline V gene data show CDR1 as MRHNA and CDR2 as SNTAGT. CDR3 sequence (DNA): TGTGCCAGCAGAAGGGAAGGGGCGAACACTGAAGCTTTCTTT. Its translation: CASRREGANTEAFF.